The 16 T cell receptor beta chains below come from one sample, sequenced in a study of blood T cell repertoires in COVID-19 (dated by TCRdb to 2020 to 2021). Libraries were constructed by the immunoSEQ multiplex PCR assay. TCRdb's version of the immuneACCESS table is confined to in-frame rearrangements and falls short of the full clone set. An unresolved V gene accounts for under half of the shortfall where checked; the remainder is of unknown origin. Counted in this sample were about 70,000 clones; 85% of them appeared once. The ten largest clones capture less than 3% of the sample. Sequencing was done on a sample of peripheral blood. Receptor source: a man older than 75 with acute or convalescent COVID-19.

V gene TRBV24-1 combines with J gene TRBJ1-1, with D perhaps TRBD1 (6 bases). Germline-derived CDR1 and CDR2 are KGHDR and SFDVKD. V lost 3 bases and J lost 4, with 11 bases in between. CDR3 size: 14 residues. CDR3 DNA: TGTGCCACCAGTGATCGCAGGGGCCCCACTGAAGCTTTCTTT. It is translated as CATSDRRGPTEAFF.

J is TRBJ1-5 and V is TRBV6-5; 7 positions match TRBD1. The germline gives CDR1 MNHEY, CDR2 SVGAGI. The ends lost 8 bases at V and 6 bases at J; junction bases unmatched: 10. The CDR3 contains 14 residues. CDR3 in DNA: TGTGCCAGCCGCGGACAGGCCCCGAGTCAGCCCCAGCATTTT. Residues: CASRGQAPSQPQHF.

This clone was seen a single time. The V and J genes are TRBV7-2 and TRBJ1-2; weak D call: TRBD1 (5 bases). V shed 1 base and J shed 8 bases, with 14 bases lying between them. CDR1 is SGHTA and CDR2 is FQGNSA in the germline V gene. The CDR3 loop spans 14 amino acids. CDR3 sequence: CASSLGGAARGYTF. In nucleotides, the CDR3 is TGTGCCAGCAGCTTAGGCGGGGCAGCTAGAGGCTACACCTTC.

The chain joins TRBV7-8 to TRBJ2-7, with D hard to call. Trimming left V 1 base short and J 0 bases short, with 4 bases between. The CDR3 consists of 13 residues. Germline CDR1 SGHVS, CDR2 FQNEAQ. CDR3 loop: CASSLGLSYEQYF. The CDR3 nucleotides read TGTGCCAGCAGCTTAGGACTCTCCTACGAGCAGTACTTC. Looking up the rest from reference TRBV7-8 and TRBJ2-7 gives the full variable domain: GAGVSQSPRYKVAKRGQDVALRCDPISGHVSLFWYQQALGQGPEFLTYFQNEAQLDKSGLPSDRFFAERPEGSVSTLKIQRTQQEDSAVYLCASSLGLSYEQYFGPGTRLTVT.

The genes are TRBV7-2 and TRBJ2-7, with TRBD1 matching over 7 bases. From germline, CDR1 is SGHTA and CDR2 FQGNSA. Trimming took 5 bases from V and 0 from J; bases not matched to a gene: 4. The CDR3 covers 14 residues. The CDR3 sequence is CASSARQGSYEQYF. CDR3 coding DNA: TGTGCCAGCAGCGCAAGACAGGGCTCCTACGAGCAGTACTTC.

The V and J genes are TRBV30 and TRBJ1-2, with D perhaps matching TRBD1 (6 bases). V was cut by 4 bases and J by 8 bases, with 14 bases left in between. Germline V CDR1 and CDR2: GTSNPN, SVGIG (reference sequence). CDR3 length: 12 residues. CDR3 sequence reads: CAWIEQGGGYTF. CDR3 nucleotide sequence: TGTGCCTGGATAGAACAGGGTGGGGGCTACACCTTC.

The J gene is TRBJ2-7, the V gene TRBV6-5; D perhaps matches TRBD1 (5 bases). The ends were cut back, 1 base at V and 2 bases at J, with 9 bases in the middle. The CDR3 spans 14 residues. The V gene's germline CDR1 is MNHEY and CDR2 SVGAGI. The CDR3 spells CASSYFPGTYEQYF. In DNA, the CDR3 is TGTGCCAGCAGTTACTTTCCAGGGACCTACGAGCAGTACTTC.

This sequence joins TRBV19 and TRBJ1-1, with a possible D match to TRBD1 (6 bases). The CDR3 length is 14 residues. The V gene lost 5 bases and the J gene lost 8 bases, with 18 bases spanning the gap. The germline V gene encodes CDR1 LNHDA and CDR2 SQIVND (reference sequence). The CDR3 reads CASSERIKTGEAFF. CDR3 in DNA: TGTGCCAGTAGTGAGCGAATAAAAACAGGGGAAGCTTTCTTT.

The rearrangement joins TRBV5-1 to TRBJ2-5; a weak D match, TRBD2 (6 bases). Trimming pared 7 bases from V and 7 bases from J, leaving 17 bases between. The CDR3 has 13 amino acids. CDR1 and CDR2 from the germline V gene are SGHRS and YFSETQ. The CDR3, as DNA: TGCGCCAGCCGCCTCTCTAGCGTTGGGACCCAGTACTTC. This sequence encodes CASRLSSVGTQYF.

The J gene is TRBJ2-1, the V gene TRBV7-8; TRBD2 matches 8 bases. This CDR3 is built from 16 residues. Trimming at V came to 5 bases and at J to 7 bases, leaving 13 bases not matched to a gene. Germline V gene lookup returns CDR1 SGHVS and CDR2 FQNEAQ. As DNA, the CDR3 is TGTGCCAGCAGCACCGGACTAGCCCAAAGGCGGAATGAGCAGTTCTTC. Its protein product is CASSTGLAQRRNEQFF.

This chain joins TRBV2 and TRBJ1-1; the D gene is possibly TRBD1 (5 bases). Trimming took off 6 bases at V and 8 bases at J, with 13 bases between the two ends. The CDR3 loop spans 12 amino acids. Germline V gene lookup returns CDR1 SNHLY and CDR2 FYNNEI. CDR3 DNA sequence: TGTGCCAGCAGACCGCCCCGGGGGGAAGCTTTCTTT. Its protein is CASRPPRGEAFF.

The chain couples TRBV4-1 to TRBJ2-2; 7 bases match TRBD2. This CDR3 is built from 15 residues. The J segment lost 5 bases and the V segment lost 4 bases, leaving 7 bases of the junction unmatched. Germline CDR1 reads MGHRA; CDR2 reads YSYEKL. The CDR3 nucleotides read TGCGCCAGCAGCCGACGGGACTACGATACCGGGGAGCTGTTTTTT. This sequence encodes CASSRRDYDTGELFF.

The gene calls are TRBV20-1 and TRBJ2-1; 8 bases agree with TRBD2. Germline V gene sequence: CDR1 DFQATT, CDR2 SNEGSKA (reference sequence). The J segment lost 0 bases and the V segment lost 3 bases, leaving 4 bases of the junction unmatched. The CDR3 extends over 15 amino acids. The CDR3 nucleotides read TGCAGTGCTAGTGAACTAGCGGCCTCCTACAATGAGCAGTTCTTC. Translation: CSASELAASYNEQFF.

The chain carries TRBV9 and TRBJ2-3; 7 positions agree with TRBD2. V was clipped by 4 bases and J by 3 bases; unmatched bases: 5. The germline CDR1 and CDR2 sequences are SGDLS and YYNGEE. There are 14 residues in the CDR3. CDR3 in DNA: TGTGCCAGCAGCCCTAGCGGTTTAACAGATACGCAGTATTTT. Protein: CASSPSGLTDTQYF.

The V gene is TRBV5-1, the J gene TRBJ2-5; TRBD1 might be the D (6 bases). The CDR3 spans 15 residues. Trimming pared 2 bases from V and 3 bases from J, leaving 14 bases between. CDR1 is SGHRS and CDR2 is YFSETQ in the germline V gene. The CDR3 loop is CASSLQGPREETQYF. In DNA form, the CDR3 reads TGCGCCAGCAGCTTACAGGGACCTAGGGAAGAGACCCAGTACTTC.

The chain couples TRBV6-6 to TRBJ1-5; 7 bases are a match to TRBD1. The CDR3 is 15 amino acids. Looked up from germline, CDR1 is MNHNY and CDR2 is SVGAGI (reference sequence). V was pared by 2 bases and J by 7 bases, with 8 bases of the junction left unmatched. The CDR3 sequence is CASSYPPGQMQPQHF. CDR3 coding DNA: TGTGCCAGCAGTTACCCCCCGGGACAGATGCAGCCCCAGCATTTT.